This TCR beta chain was sequenced for a study of T cell responses to AZD1222 COVID-19 vaccine. To note about this clone: Antigen: not known.

Study-level findings and limits: The donor group comprised mostly white British people and more females; the analysis possibly underestimated clonal diversity. Two doses of AZD1222 preceded a rise in Spike-specific TCR breadth and depth. Nearly half of unique spike-specific TCRs reportedly avoided B.1.351 and B.1.1.7 mutated regions.

Produced via immunoSEQ multiplex PCR; TCRdb's table is partial and in-frame only. The table has just under 90,000 clones, 70% to 90% seen once. Germline V gene sequence: CDR1 SGHDT, CDR2 YYEEEE. The V and J ends lost 1 base and 3 bases respectively, with 14 bases between them. The CDR3 totals 16 residues. This chain links TRBV5-6 with TRBJ2-1; no reliable D call. The sequence was obtained from an adult in good health. Source: peripheral blood, taken on day 0 of MenACWY control vaccination. The CDR3 nucleotides are TGTGCCAGCAGCTTGTTCGCCGCTATATACTACAATGAGCAGTTCTTC. Protein: CASSLFAAIYYNEQFF. Looking up the rest from reference TRBV5-6 and TRBJ2-1 gives the full variable domain: DAGVTQSPTHLIKTRGQQVTLRCSPKSGHDTVSWYQQALGQGPQFIFQYYEEEERQRGNFPDRFSGHQFPNYSSELNVNALLLGDSALYLCASSLFAAIYYNEQFFGPGTRLTVL.